The rows below give T cell receptor beta chains drawn from one sample of a study of identical twins. MiXCR, run by TCRdb on the 5' RACE reads, gives a single entry per CDR3 protein. The sample includes roughly 1.6 million distinct CDR3 sequences, around a third of them seen just once. The material sequenced was cord blood. The source is a newborn girl in good health. The CDR3 runs from the conserved cysteine through the conserved F or W. A D gene is named only where the DNA matches it firmly. The listing skips clone size in some rows; elsewhere it reads once, few, many or a size class.

d_call clone_size j_call v_call cdr3_aa cdr3_nt
. . TRBJ2-3 TRBV20-1 CSATSRLGADTQYF TGCAGTGCTACGAGTCGACTTGGGGCAGATACGCAGTATTTT
. few TRBJ2-1 TRBV2 CASSETNYNEQFF TGTGCCAGCAGTGAAACGAACTACAATGAGCAGTTCTTC
TRBD1 . TRBJ2-4 TRBV4-1 CASSQLRDRLAKNIQYF TGCGCCAGCAGCCAATTGCGGGACAGGCTAGCCAAAAACATTCAGTACTTC
. few TRBJ1-2 TRBV20-1 CSARVQGKVGYTF TGCAGTGCTAGAGTACAGGGAAAGGTTGGCTACACCTTC
. few TRBJ1-2 TRBV2 CASSEAVGTVDNYTF TGTGCCAGCAGTGAAGCGGTGGGGACGGTCGATAACTACACCTTC
TRBD1 few TRBJ1-4 TRBV20-1 CSAGTGEKLFF TGCAGTGCTGGGACAGGAGAAAAACTGTTTTTT
. many TRBJ2-7 TRBV29-1 CSVVTRSSYEQYF TGCAGCGTTGTGACAAGGTCCTCCTACGAGCAGTACTTC
. few TRBJ2-2 TRBV29-1 CSVMGLPNTGELFF TGCAGCGTTATGGGACTCCCGAACACCGGGGAGCTGTTTTTT
TRBD2 . TRBJ2-1 TRBV2 CASSERYLSGERNEQFF TGTGCCAGCAGTGAACGTTATCTTAGCGGGGAGAGGAATGAGCAGTTCTTC
. few TRBJ1-1 TRBV5-1 CASSLGRTGRTEAFF TGCGCCAGCAGCTTGGGTCGGACGGGCAGGACTGAAGCTTTCTTT
. . TRBJ2-1 TRBV21-1 CASSNGQGGSYNEQFF TGTGCCAGCAGCAACGGACAGGGGGGTTCCTACAATGAGCAGTTCTTC
TRBD2 once TRBJ2-3 TRBV25-1 CASSESTSGSTGTQYF TGTGCCAGCAGTGAATCAACTAGCGGTAGCACAGGTACGCAGTATTTT
TRBD2 . TRBJ2-1 TRBV20-1 CSARVPSGIYEQFF TGCAGTGCTAGAGTGCCTAGCGGGATCTACGAGCAGTTCTTC
TRBD1 . TRBJ2-5 TRBV20-1 CSASPGTGKRETQYF TGCAGTGCTAGCCCCGGGACAGGGAAAAGAGAGACCCAGTACTTC
. . TRBJ2-5 TRBV6-5 CASSYSRTLGGETQYF TGTGCCAGCAGTTACTCGAGAACCTTAGGTGGTGAGACCCAGTACTTC
TRBD2 many TRBJ2-3 TRBV20-1 CSAPGLAVTDTQYF TGCAGTGCTCCCGGACTAGCGGTCACAGATACGCAGTATTTT
. . TRBJ1-5 TRBV7-2 CASSLARGINQPQHF TGTGCCAGCAGCTTAGCCAGGGGCATCAATCAGCCCCAGCATTTT
TRBD1 . TRBJ1-5 TRBV25-1 CASSEKGTGNQPQHF TGTGCCAGCAGTGAAAAGGGGACAGGCAATCAGCCCCAGCATTTT
. . TRBJ1-2 TRBV29-1 CSVEQAGNYGYTF TGCAGCGTTGAACAGGCAGGGAACTATGGCTACACCTTC
TRBD2 . TRBJ2-1 TRBV5-1 CASSLVLAGAGSYNEQFF TGCGCCAGCAGCTTGGTGCTAGCGGGAGCTGGCTCCTACAATGAGCAGTTCTTC
. few TRBJ2-1 TRBV5-1 CASSLVSGKLWEFF TGCGCCAGCAGCTTGGTGTCGGGAAAGCTGTGGGAGTTCTTC
. few TRBJ2-7 TRBV20-1 CSAGHRGEQYF TGCAGTGCTGGCCATAGGGGTGAGCAGTACTTC
TRBD1 few TRBJ2-7 TRBV19 CASSITGEYEQYF TGTGCCAGTAGTATAACAGGGGAATACGAGCAGTACTTC
. once TRBJ2-1 TRBV29-1 CSVDPRSYNEQFF TGCAGCGTTGATCCTAGGTCCTACAATGAGCAGTTCTTC
TRBD2 few TRBJ2-1 TRBV12-3/TRBV12-4 CASLPSGSNEQFF TGTGCCAGCCTCCCTAGCGGGAGTAATGAGCAGTTCTTC
. few TRBJ2-7 TRBV6-5 CAGRPNDTQDEQYF TGTGCCGGCAGACCAAATGACACTCAGGACGAGCAGTACTTC
TRBD2 . TRBJ2-7 TRBV7-2 CASRGPRLAGSYEQYF TGTGCCAGCAGAGGACCCCGGCTAGCGGGATCCTACGAGCAGTACTTC
. few TRBJ1-2 TRBV6-4 CASSDRGMGYTF TGTGCCAGCAGTGATCGGGGGATGGGCTACACCTTC
. few TRBJ2-6 TRBV2 CASSEYYLSTGANVLTF TGTGCCAGCAGTGAATACTATTTATCCACTGGGGCCAACGTCCTGACTTTC
. . TRBJ1-1 TRBV7-9 CASSGPGHTGTEAFF TGTGCCAGCAGCGGACCAGGCCACACGGGAACTGAAGCTTTCTTT
. few TRBJ2-5 TRBV4-2 CASSQDERETQYF TGTGCCAGCAGCCAAGATGAACGAGAGACCCAGTACTTC
TRBD1 many TRBJ2-7 TRBV10-3 CAIGTVSYEQYF TGTGCCATCGGGACAGTCTCCTACGAGCAGTACTTC
. . TRBJ2-1 TRBV6-1 CASSEAVSYNEQFF TGTGCCAGCAGTGAAGCGGTTTCCTACAATGAGCAGTTCTTC
. . TRBJ1-1 TRBV20-1 CSASLAGYTEAFF TGCAGTGCCTCCCTGGCAGGGTACACTGAAGCTTTCTTT
. few TRBJ2-3 TRBV20-1 CSASQPKGGGYTQYF TGCAGTGCTAGCCAACCAAAGGGAGGGGGTTATACGCAGTATTTT
. few TRBJ1-6 TRBV20-1 CSAYFGGSYNSPLHF TGCAGTGCTTACTTCGGAGGCTCCTATAATTCACCCCTCCACTTT
TRBD1 few TRBJ1-2 TRBV7-9 CASSFGGGANYGYTF TGTGCCAGCAGCTTTGGAGGGGGCGCTAACTATGGCTACACCTTC
TRBD1 many TRBJ1-2 TRBV5-1 CASSEGQGYGYTF TGTGCCAGCAGTGAGGGACAGGGCTATGGCTACACCTTC
. once TRBJ1-1 TRBV20-1 CSAPMTVNTEAFF TGCAGTGCCCCTATGACGGTGAACACTGAAGCTTTCTTT
. . TRBJ2-5 TRBV7-2 CASSFLGGHSVNEQYF TGTGCCAGCAGCTTCTTAGGGGGTCATTCGGTCAATGAGCAGTACTTC
. few TRBJ2-5 TRBV20-1 CSADIPGWYQETQYF TGCAGTGCTGATATCCCGGGGTGGTACCAAGAGACCCAGTACTTC
TRBD1 . TRBJ1-1 TRBV7-2 CASSFYRGTEAFF TGTGCCAGCAGCTTTTACAGGGGCACTGAAGCTTTCTTT
TRBD1 . TRBJ2-1 TRBV11-2 CASSSLDRRLGEQFF TGTGCCAGCAGCTCCCTGGACAGGAGGTTAGGGGAGCAGTTCTTC
TRBD2 few TRBJ2-1 TRBV11-2 CASSRSSGRNNEQFF TGTGCCAGCAGCCGATCTAGCGGGAGGAACAATGAGCAGTTCTTC
. . TRBJ1-2 TRBV28 CASRVWGRDGSSNYGYTF TGTGCCAGCAGAGTTTGGGGCAGGGACGGATCCTCTAACTATGGCTACACCTTC
TRBD2 . TRBJ2-3 TRBV4-2 CASSFDGTRGSDTQYF TGTGCCAGCAGCTTCGACGGGACTAGGGGGTCAGATACGCAGTATTTT
TRBD2 few TRBJ2-5 TRBV20-1 CSARHLADYNEQYF TGCAGTGCTAGACATCTAGCGGACTACAATGAGCAGTACTTC
. few TRBJ2-7 TRBV20-1 CSARRDGRIDYEQYF TGCAGTGCTAGAAGAGACGGGCGGATAGACTACGAGCAGTACTTC
. . TRBJ2-4 TRBV10-3 CAISESPGWQYF TGTGCCATCAGTGAGTCCCCCGGCTGGCAGTACTTC
. . TRBJ1-2 TRBV6-6 CASSYRGGVNSGYTF TGTGCCAGCAGTTACAGGGGAGGGGTTAATTCGGGCTACACCTTC
. . TRBJ2-3 TRBV9 CASSVVTPAGTDTQYF TGTGCCAGCAGCGTAGTGACTCCTGCTGGCACAGATACGCAGTATTTT
. few TRBJ2-5 TRBV4-2 CASSQDGVSSETQYF TGTGCCAGCAGCCAAGACGGAGTCTCCTCAGAGACCCAGTACTTC
TRBD2 few TRBJ2-3 TRBV5-1 CASSGKTSGGSTDTQYF TGCGCCAGCAGCGGAAAGACTAGCGGGGGGTCCACAGATACGCAGTATTTT
. . TRBJ1-6 TRBV6-5 CASSYRVVGRNSPLHF TGTGCCAGCAGTTACCGTGTTGTGGGCCGGAATTCACCCCTCCACTTT
TRBD1 . TRBJ1-6 TRBV7-9 CASSFPGQGTPLHF TGTGCCAGCAGCTTCCCGGGACAGGGAACACCCCTCCACTTT
. few TRBJ1-1 TRBV29-1 CSVDPSSGINTEAFF TGCAGCGTTGATCCCTCATCCGGGATTAACACTGAAGCTTTCTTT
TRBD2 few TRBJ2-7 TRBV16 CASSQIWTSGLREWSYEQYF TGTGCCAGCAGCCAAATCTGGACTAGCGGGCTTAGAGAGTGGTCTTACGAGCAGTACTTC
. . TRBJ2-7 TRBV3-1 CASSQDSRVGYEQYF TGTGCCAGCAGCCAAGATAGCAGGGTAGGCTACGAGCAGTACTTC
TRBD1 few TRBJ2-7 TRBV20-1 CSARQGVNYEQYF TGCAGTGCTAGACAGGGGGTGAACTACGAGCAGTACTTC
TRBD1 few TRBJ1-2 TRBV7-9 CASSSGGGNYGYTF TGTGCCAGCAGTTCAGGGGGAGGGAACTATGGCTACACCTTC